Below are 19 T cell receptor beta chains sequenced from a single sample in a study of human T cells and chemical hapten exposure. TCRdb reprocessed the RACE reads via MiXCR and lists one record per CDR3 protein. The table shows 180,000 or so distinct CDR3 sequences, with around 13% occurring only once. The time point here: patch test 1, 2 weeks after DPC sensitization. The treatment denotes: therapeutic diphenylcyclopropenone sensitization with weekly scalp DPC. The material sequenced was whole blood, taken in connection with sensitization to the hapten diphenylcyclopropenone (DPC). These receptor sequences come from a woman in her 30s with alopecia areata. Some clones in this sample may be carry-over from other donors' samples.

The J gene is TRBJ2-7, the V gene TRBV5-1, with D possibly being TRBD1 or TRBD2 (5 bases each). Germline V gene data show CDR1 as SGHRS and CDR2 as YFSETQ. The CDR3 totals 14 residues. The V gene lost 1 base and the J gene lost 5 bases, with 13 bases spanning the gap. The CDR3 DNA reads as TGCGCCAGCAGCTTGACGGGACCAGTAAACGAGCAGTACTTC. This gives the protein CASSLTGPVNEQYF.

This clonotype was recorded a few times. The V gene is TRBV7-2, the J gene TRBJ1-4; 7 bases are a match to TRBD1. The CDR3 extends over 14 amino acids. Germline V CDR1 and CDR2: SGHTA, FQGNSA. V trimming: 5 bases; J trimming: 10 bases; junction bases outside the gene matches: 10. CDR3 bases: TGTGCCAGCAGCCCTAGCCCGCAGGGGGGAAAACTGTTTTTT. Protein product: CASSPSPQGGKLFF.

This clonotype has more than one count but fewer than ten. The chain is built from TRBV30 and TRBJ2-1; 7 nucleotides agree with TRBD2. This CDR3 comprises 12 residues. Trimming took 0 bases from V and 9 from J; bases not matched to a gene: 2. CDR1 and CDR2 (germline): GTSNPN, SVGIG (reference sequence). CDR3 protein: CAWSVERGEQFF. In DNA, the CDR3 is TGTGCCTGGAGTGTGGAGCGGGGTGAGCAGTTCTTC.

The sample holds a few counts of this clonotype. The chain recombines TRBV7-2 with TRBJ2-3; D is uncertain. CDR3 length: 14 residues. The germline V gene has CDR1 SGHTA and CDR2 FQGNSA. Trimming stripped 5 bases from V and 5 bases from J, with 14 bases between. CDR3 bases: TGTGCCAGCAGCCCCAGCCCGAAGGTAGATACGCAGTATTTT. Protein product: CASSPSPKVDTQYF.

CDR3 in DNA: TGTGCCAGCAGTTTATCTGGGACAGGGGTTCAGTTTGAGCAGTTCTTC. Protein sequence: CASSLSGTGVQFEQFF. The chain is built from TRBV27 and TRBJ2-1; 10 nucleotides line up with TRBD1. This CDR3 is built from 16 residues. Germline-derived CDR1 and CDR2 are MNHEY and SMNVEV (reference sequence). The V segment lost 0 bases and the J segment 9 bases; nucleotides outside the gene matches: 8.

J is TRBJ1-4 and V is TRBV7-2; 7 nucleotides line up with TRBD1. The germline gives CDR1 SGHTA, CDR2 FQGNSA. CDR3 length equals 15 residues. The V gene end was trimmed by 1 base and the J gene end by 5 bases; junction bases not matched to a gene: 4. The CDR3 DNA follows: TGTGCCAGCAGCTTAGGGGGACAGCGGAATGAAAAACTGTTTTTT. Translation: CASSLGGQRNEKLFF.

The V and J genes are TRBV6-2 or TRBV6-3 and TRBJ2-1; D might be TRBD2 (5 bases). The germline V gene encodes CDR1 MNHEY and CDR2 SVGEGT. The CDR3 has 16 amino acids. The V end was cut by 0 bases, the J end by 0 bases, with 9 bases between. The DNA for the CDR3 is TGTGCCAGCAGTTACTCACGGGAAAGCTCCTACAATGAGCAGTTCTTC. Amino acids: CASSYSRESSYNEQFF.

The rearrangement links TRBV20-1 to TRBJ1-2; 7 nucleotides agree with TRBD1. Germline CDR1 reads DFQATT; CDR2 reads SNEGSKA (reference sequence). This CDR3 has 14 residues. V lost 3 bases, J lost 7 bases, and 11 bases stayed unmatched. The CDR3, as DNA: TGCAGTGCTAGTCGGGACAGTAATGATTTTGGCTACACCTTC. Protein product: CSASRDSNDFGYTF.

This clonotype has more than one count but fewer than ten. This rearrangement joins TRBV5-5 to TRBJ2-3, with D perhaps matching TRBD2 (6 bases). Trimming took off 6 bases at V and 3 bases at J, with 14 bases between the two ends. Germline V CDR1 and CDR2: SGHKS, YYEKEE (reference sequence). CDR3 length equals 14 residues. The CDR3 DNA sequence: TGTGCCAGCACCCCCCTTGGAGGGACAGATACGCAGTATTTT. Its protein product is CASTPLGGTDTQYF.

The table lists this clonotype with a few counts. The chain employs TRBV6-1 and TRBJ1-3; D is undetermined. The CDR3 covers 14 residues. Trimming took 7 bases from V and 0 from J, leaving 10 bases between them. Germline V CDR1 and CDR2: MNHNS, SASEGT. CDR3: CASKSGFSGNTIYF. In nucleotides, the CDR3 is TGTGCCAGCAAGAGTGGGTTCTCTGGAAACACCATATATTTT.

This chain connects TRBV9 to TRBJ2-5, with a possible D match to TRBD2 (5 bases). The CDR3 is made up of 15 amino acids. The germline V gene encodes CDR1 SGDLS and CDR2 YYNGEE. V lost 0 bases and J 2 bases, leaving 11 bases between the germline ends. The CDR3 DNA reads as TGTGCCAGCAGCGTAGATCCGGGATTTCAAGAGACCCAGTACTTC. The encoded protein is CASSVDPGFQETQYF.

This clonotype was counted at least ten times. The CDR3 DNA reads as TGCAGCGTTGTTCCCCTCGGGTCCGGGGAGCTGTTTTTT. Translating it yields CSVVPLGSGELFF. The gene calls are TRBV29-1 and TRBJ2-2, with D unclear. V lost 4 bases and J 6 bases, leaving 12 bases between the germline ends. The germline gives CDR1 SQVTM, CDR2 ANQGSEA. The CDR3 runs 13 residues.

In its sample, this clonotype was seen a few times. The chain is built from TRBV12-3 or TRBV12-4 and TRBJ2-4; TRBD2 aligns across 16 bases. With V trimmed by 5 bases and J by 4 bases, 5 bases remained unmatched. The CDR3 is made up of 17 amino acids. The DNA of the CDR3 is TGTGCCAGCAGTCAGGGACTAGCGGGAGGGAGGAAAAACATTCAGTACTTC. As protein: CASSQGLAGGRKNIQYF.

Note on this clonotype: This may come from a read error, since a much larger clone is one base off. V usage is TRBV18 and J usage is TRBJ2-7, with D hard to call. Germline V CDR1 and CDR2: KGHSH, LQKENI. The CDR3 totals 12 residues. The CDR3 DNA follows: TGTGCCAGGTCACCACTCGGCCACGAGCAGTACTTC. Translation: CARSPLGHEQYF.

This clonotype was recorded many times. CDR3 residues: CASSIIGNTEAFF. Written as DNA, the CDR3 is TGTGCCAGCAGCATCATCGGGAACACTGAAGCTTTCTTT. The chain is built from TRBV6-6 and TRBJ1-1; no firm D call. Trimming took 6 bases from V and 1 from J, leaving 9 bases between them. Germline V CDR1 and CDR2: MNHNY, SVGAGI (reference sequence). The CDR3 spans 13 residues.

The chain employs TRBV29-1 and TRBJ1-2; D is unresolved. Germline V gene sequence: CDR1 SQVTM, CDR2 ANQGSEA. Between the trimmed V and J ends, which lost 2 bases and 4 bases, there was a span of 5 bases. This CDR3 is built from 11 residues. The CDR3 DNA reads as TGCAGCGTTGAATCCGCCTATGGCTACACCTTC. Residues: CSVESAYGYTF. The variable domain in full, with the rest retrieved from reference TRBV29-1 and TRBJ1-2, is SAVISQKPSRDICQRGTSLTIQCQVDSQVTMMFWYRQQPGQSLTLIATANQGSEATYESGFVIDKFPISRPNLTFSTLTVSNMSPEDSSIYLCSVESAYGYTFGSGTRLTVV.

Only one count was recorded for this clonotype. The chain combines TRBV20-1 with TRBJ1-6, with TRBD1 identical over 7 bases. This CDR3 is built from 14 residues. V was clipped by 7 bases and J by 6 bases; unmatched bases: 9. CDR1 and CDR2 (germline): DFQATT, SNEGSKA (reference sequence). CDR3 DNA: TGCAGTGTCAGGCGGAACAGGGGTAATTCACCCCTCCACTTT. Translated, it gives CSVRRNRGNSPLHF.

In its sample, this clonotype was seen a few times. The rearrangement uses TRBV6-2 or TRBV6-3 and TRBJ2-6; weak D call: TRBD2 (5 bases). The CDR3 totals 16 residues. V was cut by 7 bases and J by 0 bases, with 13 bases left in between. CDR1 is MNHEY, CDR2 SVGEGT, per germline. The CDR3 nucleotides read TGTGCCAGCAAAGAAACGGGGTTCTCTGGGGCCAACGTCCTGACTTTC. Its protein is CASKETGFSGANVLTF.

This rearrangement joins TRBV12-3 or TRBV12-4 to TRBJ1-1; 7 bases agree with TRBD1. This CDR3 contains 13 residues. The V gene end was trimmed by 2 bases and the J gene end by 5 bases; junction bases not matched to a gene: 2. The CDR3 here is CASSLTGETEAFF. In DNA form, the CDR3 reads TGTGCCAGCAGTTTAACAGGGGAGACTGAAGCTTTCTTT.